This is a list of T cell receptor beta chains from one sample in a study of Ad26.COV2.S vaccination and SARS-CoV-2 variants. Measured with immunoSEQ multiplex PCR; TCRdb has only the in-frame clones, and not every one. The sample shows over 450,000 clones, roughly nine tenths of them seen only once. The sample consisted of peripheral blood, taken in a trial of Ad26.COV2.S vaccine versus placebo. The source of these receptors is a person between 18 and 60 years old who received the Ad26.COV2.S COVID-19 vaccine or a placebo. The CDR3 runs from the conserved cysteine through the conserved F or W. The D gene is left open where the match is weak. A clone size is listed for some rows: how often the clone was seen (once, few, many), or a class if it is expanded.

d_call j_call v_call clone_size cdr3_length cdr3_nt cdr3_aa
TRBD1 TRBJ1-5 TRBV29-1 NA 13 TGCAGCGCCACAGGGACAGGGGATCAGTCCCAGCATTTT CSATGTGDQSQHF
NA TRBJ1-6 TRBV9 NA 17 TGTGCCAGCAGCGACGACCGAGCTACAGGGTATAATTCACCCCTCCACTTT CASSDDRATGYNSPLHF
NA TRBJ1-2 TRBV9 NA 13 TGTGCCAGCAGCCTCAATGGGGGGGACGGCTACACCTTC CASSLNGGDGYTF
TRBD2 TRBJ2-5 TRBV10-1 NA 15 TGCGCCAGCAGTGATACAGCGGGAGCCGAAGAGACCCAGTACTTC CASSDTAGAEETQYF
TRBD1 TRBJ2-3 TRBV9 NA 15 TGTGCCAGCAGCGTTCCGGGACAGCCCGGCGATACGCAGTATTTT CASSVPGQPGDTQYF
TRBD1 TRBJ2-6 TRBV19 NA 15 TGTGCCGGAGGGACAGGAGCCTCTGGGGCCAACGTCCTGACTTTC CAGGTGASGANVLTF
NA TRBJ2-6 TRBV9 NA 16 TGTGCCAGCAGCGTAGGTTTAGGAACTGGGGCCAACGTCCTGACTTTC CASSVGLGTGANVLTF
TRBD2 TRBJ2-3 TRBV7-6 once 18 TGTGCCAGCAGCTTAGCACTAGCGGGGGGGATAGATAGGGATACGCAGTATTTT CASSLALAGGIDRDTQYF
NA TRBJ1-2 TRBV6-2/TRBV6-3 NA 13 TGTGCCAGCAGTACAGGTCGTGGATATGGCTACACCTTC CASSTGRGYGYTF
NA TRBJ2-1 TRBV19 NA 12 TGTGCCAGTAGCGGTTTGGGAGGCGAGCAGTTCTTC CASSGLGGEQFF
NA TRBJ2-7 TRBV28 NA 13 TGTGCCAGCAGTTTGGGCATCTCCTACGAGCAGTACTTC CASSLGISYEQYF
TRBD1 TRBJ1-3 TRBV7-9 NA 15 TGTGCCAGCAGCACCCCCGGGACAGCTAGTGACACCATATATTTT CASSTPGTASDTIYF
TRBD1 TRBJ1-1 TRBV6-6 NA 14 TGTGCCAGCAGTGACCAGGGGGCAGACAGGGAAGCTTTCTTT CASSDQGADREAFF
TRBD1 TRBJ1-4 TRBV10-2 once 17 TGCGCCAGCAGTGATAGGATCGGGGGACAGTTCGATGAAAAACTGTTTTTT CASSDRIGGQFDEKLFF
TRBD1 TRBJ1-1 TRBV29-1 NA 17 TGCAGCGCCTTTCACGGGACAGGGGAATACATGAACACTGAAGCTTTCTTT CSAFHGTGEYMNTEAFF
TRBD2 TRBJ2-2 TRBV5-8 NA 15 TGTGCCAGCCGGGGCCCGGGACTAGCGACCGGGGAGCTGTTTTTT CASRGPGLATGELFF
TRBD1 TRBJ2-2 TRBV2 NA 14 TGTGCCAGCAGGGGTGCAGGGGGCACCGGGGAGCTGTTTTTT CASRGAGGTGELFF
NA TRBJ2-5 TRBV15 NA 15 TGTGCCACCAGCAGATCTACTCTGAACCAAGAGACCCAGTACTTC CATSRSTLNQETQYF
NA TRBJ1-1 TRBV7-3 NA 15 TGTGCCAGCAGCTTATTCGGGGGTACGGGCACTGAAGCTTTCTTT CASSLFGGTGTEAFF
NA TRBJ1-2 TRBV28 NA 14 TGTGCCAGCAGATCGCCAGGGGTCGACTATGGCTACACCTTC CASRSPGVDYGYTF
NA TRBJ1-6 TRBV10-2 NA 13 TGCGCCAGCAGTGAGGGGTTAGGTTCACCCCTCCACTTT CASSEGLGSPLHF
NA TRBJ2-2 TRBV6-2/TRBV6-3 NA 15 TGTGCCAGCAGTTACGACTGGGCGAGCACCGGGGAGCTGTTTTTT CASSYDWASTGELFF
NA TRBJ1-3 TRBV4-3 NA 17 TGCGCCAGCAGCCAAGATTTCTTTACAGGGAGTGGAAACACCATATATTTT CASSQDFFTGSGNTIYF
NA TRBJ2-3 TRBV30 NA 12 TGTGCCTGGAGCCAATCATCAGATACGCAGTATTTT CAWSQSSDTQYF
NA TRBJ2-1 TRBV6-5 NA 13 TGTGCCAGCAGTTATCCAGCATACAATGAGCAGTTCTTC CASSYPAYNEQFF
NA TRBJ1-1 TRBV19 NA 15 TGTGCCAGTAGTAGTAACAGGAGGTGGAACACTGAAGCTTTCTTT CASSSNRRWNTEAFF
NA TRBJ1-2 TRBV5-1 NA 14 TGCGCCAGCAGCACGGGACTCAGGGGCAGCGGCTACACCTTC CASSTGLRGSGYTF
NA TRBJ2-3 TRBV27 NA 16 TGTGCCAGCAGTTTATTGGGTGGGGCGGGATTTGATACGCAGTATTTT CASSLLGGAGFDTQYF
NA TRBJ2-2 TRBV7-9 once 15 TGTGCCAGCAGCTTATGGCGGGTGTACACCGGGGAGCTGTTTTTT CASSLWRVYTGELFF
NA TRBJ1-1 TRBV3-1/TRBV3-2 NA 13 TGTGCCAGCAGCCAAGTAGGTGGCACTGAAGCTTTCTTT CASSQVGGTEAFF
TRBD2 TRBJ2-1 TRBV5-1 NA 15 TGCGCCAGCAGCCCGAGCGGGAGTAGGTACAATGAGCAGTTCTTC CASSPSGSRYNEQFF
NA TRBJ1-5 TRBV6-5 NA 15 TGTGCCAGCACCTCCTACGGTGTAAGCAATCAGCCCCAGCATTTT CASTSYGVSNQPQHF
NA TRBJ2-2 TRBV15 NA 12 TGTGCCACCAGCAGGCGGCACGGGGAGCTGTTTTTT CATSRRHGELFF
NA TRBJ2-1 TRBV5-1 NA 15 TGCGCCAGCAGCTTATCGGGGGACACTTACAATGAGCAGTTCTTC CASSLSGDTYNEQFF
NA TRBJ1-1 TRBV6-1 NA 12 TGTGCCAGCAGTGAAATAGGACTAGCAGCTTTCTTT CASSEIGLAAFF
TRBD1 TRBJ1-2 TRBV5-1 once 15 TGCGCCAGCAGGCAGCCGGGACAGGGTACTGGTGGCTACACCTTC CASRQPGQGTGGYTF
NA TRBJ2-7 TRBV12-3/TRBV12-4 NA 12 TGTGCCAGCAGCCCACAGGGCTACGAGCAGTACTTC CASSPQGYEQYF
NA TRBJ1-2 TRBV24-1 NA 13 TGTGCCACCTCCCCGGCGGGACAACGTGGCTACACCTTC CATSPAGQRGYTF
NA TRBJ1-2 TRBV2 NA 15 TGTGCCAGCAGGGATCAGGCAGGAGGTAACTATGGCTACACCTTC CASRDQAGGNYGYTF
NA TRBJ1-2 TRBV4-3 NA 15 TGCGCCAGCAGCCAAGTGTCAGGGACCAGCTATGGCTACACCTTC CASSQVSGTSYGYTF
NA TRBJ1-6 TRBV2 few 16 TGTGCCAGCAGTGAGACCGAGCCCTCCTATAATTCACCCCTCCACTTT CASSETEPSYNSPLHF
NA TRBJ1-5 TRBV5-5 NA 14 TGTGCCAGCAGCTCCAGGGTGGGCAATCAGCCCCAGCATTTT CASSSRVGNQPQHF
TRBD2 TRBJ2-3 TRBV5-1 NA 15 TGCGCCAGCAGCTTGGGGACTAGACCCACAGATACGCAGTATTTT CASSLGTRPTDTQYF
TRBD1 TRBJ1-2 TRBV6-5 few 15 TGTGCCAGCAGTTGGGGACAGGCAATAATTGCTGGCTACACCTTC CASSWGQAIIAGYTF
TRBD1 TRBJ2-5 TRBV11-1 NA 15 TGTGCCAGCAGCTATAGGACAGGGAACGGGGAGACCCAGTACTTC CASSYRTGNGETQYF
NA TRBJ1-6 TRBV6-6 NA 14 TGTGCCAGCCGGAACCGGGCTAATAATTCACCCCTCCACTTT CASRNRANNSPLHF
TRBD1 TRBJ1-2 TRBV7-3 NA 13 TGTGCCAGCAGCTCGACAGGGGGTTATGGCTACACCTTC CASSSTGGYGYTF
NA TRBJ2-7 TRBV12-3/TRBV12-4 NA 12 TGTGCCAGCAGTCCTCGGACCCCCGAGCAGTACTTC CASSPRTPEQYF
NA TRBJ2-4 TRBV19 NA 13 TGTGCCAGTAGTATAATAGACAGAAACATTCAGTACTTC CASSIIDRNIQYF
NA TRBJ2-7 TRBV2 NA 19 TGTGCCAGCAGCGGCCGAGAGGGGGGCGCGACCCCACCCTTCTACGAGCAGTACTTC CASSGREGGATPPFYEQYF
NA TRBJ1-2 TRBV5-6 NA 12 TGTGCCAGCAGGGGGACGAACTATGGCTACACCTTC CASRGTNYGYTF
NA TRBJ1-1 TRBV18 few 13 TGTGCCAGCTCACCAACTTCGAACACTGAAGCTTTCTTT CASSPTSNTEAFF
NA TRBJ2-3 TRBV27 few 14 TGTGCCAGCAGTTTCGTGGGGGCCTTAGATACGCAGTATTTT CASSFVGALDTQYF
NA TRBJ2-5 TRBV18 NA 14 TGTGCCAGCTCACCACCCACTCTACAAGAGACCCAGTACTTC CASSPPTLQETQYF
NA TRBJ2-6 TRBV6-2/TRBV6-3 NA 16 TGTGCCAGCAGTTACAACAGAGGCTCTGGGGCCAACGTCCTGACTTTC CASSYNRGSGANVLTF